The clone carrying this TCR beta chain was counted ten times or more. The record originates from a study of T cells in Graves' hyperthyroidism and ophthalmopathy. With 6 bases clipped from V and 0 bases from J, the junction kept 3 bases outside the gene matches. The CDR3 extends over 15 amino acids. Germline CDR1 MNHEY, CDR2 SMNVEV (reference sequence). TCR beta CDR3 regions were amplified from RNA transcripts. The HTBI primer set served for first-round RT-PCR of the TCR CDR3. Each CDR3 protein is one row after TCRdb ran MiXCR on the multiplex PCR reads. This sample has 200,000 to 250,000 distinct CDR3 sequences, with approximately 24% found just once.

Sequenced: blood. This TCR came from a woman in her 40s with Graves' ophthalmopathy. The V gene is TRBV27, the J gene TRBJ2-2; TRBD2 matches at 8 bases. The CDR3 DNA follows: TGTGCCAGCAGGCTAGCGGGCGCGAACACCGGGGAGCTGTTTTTT. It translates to CASRLAGANTGELFF.